These 24 T cell receptor beta chains originate from one sample sequenced in a study of cytomegalovirus exposure and HLA in healthy donors. It was with 60 Vbeta and 13 Jbeta primers that the PCR ran. The method was immunoSEQ multiplex PCR; TCRdb's version includes in-frame clones alone and lacks a portion of them. The data show 150,000 to 200,000 clones, 70% to 80% seen once. Specimen: PBMCs. Receptor source: a woman in her twenties or thirties in good health and CMV-seropositive.

The chain has TRBV7-9 and TRBJ2-1; 13 positions match TRBD2. V lost 5 bases to trimming and J lost 3 bases; unmatched junction nucleotides: 4. Germline CDR1 is SEHNR and CDR2 is FQNEAQ (reference sequence). The CDR3 is 16 residues long. The CDR3 DNA follows: TGTGCCAGCAGCCGGACTAGCGGGAGTGGCTACAATGAGCAGTTCTTC. This translates into CASSRTSGSGYNEQFF.

The chain has TRBV5-1 and TRBJ1-4; 10 positions match TRBD1. The CDR3 consists of 18 residues. The germline V gene encodes CDR1 SGHRS and CDR2 YFSETQ. V was clipped by 4 bases and J by 0 bases; unmatched bases: 9. The CDR3 region has the DNA TGCGCCAGCAGCCTTTTCCCGGACAGGGGGTCAACTAATGAAAAACTGTTTTTT. Translating it yields CASSLFPDRGSTNEKLFF. The variable domain in full, completed from reference TRBV5-1 and TRBJ1-4, reads KAGVTQTPRYLIKTRGQQVTLSCSPISGHRSVSWYQQTPGQGLQFLFEYFSETQRNKGNFPGRFSGRQFSNSRSEMNVSTLELGDSALYLCASSLFPDRGSTNEKLFFGSGTQLSVL.

In its sample, this clone was seen once. The rearrangement uses TRBV6-5 and TRBJ1-1, with TRBD1 identical over 10 bases. J lost 1 base, V lost 4 bases, and 0 bases had no gene match. From germline, CDR1 is MNHEY and CDR2 SVGAGI. The CDR3 has 14 amino acids. CDR3 in DNA: TGTGCCAGCAGTTGGGACAGGGGGAACACTGAAGCTTTCTTT. This codes for CASSWDRGNTEAFF.

The V and J genes are TRBV12-5 and TRBJ2-1, with 7 bases aligning to TRBD2. The CDR3 spans 16 residues. In germline, CDR1 is LGHNT, CDR2 FRNRAP. J lost 1 base, V lost 6 bases, and 9 bases had no gene match. The CDR3 nucleotides are TGTGCTAGTGGGGGAGGCGCGGGAGCATCCTACAATGAGCAGTTCTTC. Its protein product is CASGGGAGASYNEQFF.

The V gene is TRBV7-2, the J gene TRBJ2-1, with TRBD2 as a possible D gene (6 bases). There are 15 residues in the CDR3. Germline assignment: CDR1 SGHTA and CDR2 FQGNSA. Trimming left V 5 bases short and J 5 bases short, with 16 bases between. This CDR3 is CASSGVGTLDNEQFF. The CDR3 DNA reads as TGTGCCAGCAGCGGGGTGGGGACTCTTGACAATGAGCAGTTCTTC.

The V and J genes are TRBV5-1 and TRBJ2-7; 9 nucleotides match TRBD1. V lost 4 bases, J lost 2 bases, and 7 bases stayed unmatched. The length of the CDR3 is 15 residues. Germline V gene lookup returns CDR1 SGHRS and CDR2 YFSETQ. In DNA form, the CDR3 reads TGCGCCAGCAGCCCGGGGACAGGGACCCCCTACGAGCAGTACTTC. It specifies CASSPGTGTPYEQYF. The full variable domain, its missing parts supplied by reference TRBV5-1 and TRBJ2-7, is KAGVTQTPRYLIKTRGQQVTLSCSPISGHRSVSWYQQTPGQGLQFLFEYFSETQRNKGNFPGRFSGRQFSNSRSEMNVSTLELGDSALYLCASSPGTGTPYEQYFGPGTRLTVT.

The chain employs TRBV19 and TRBJ2-7; 11 bases align to TRBD2. With V trimmed by 5 bases and J by 1 base, 4 bases remained unmatched. Looked up from germline, CDR1 is LNHDA and CDR2 is SQIVND (reference sequence). This CDR3 spans 15 amino acids. DNA for the CDR3: TGTGCCAGTAGTCGACTAGCGGGGTCTTCCTACGAGCAGTACTTC. Protein: CASSRLAGSSYEQYF.

The DNA of the CDR3 is TGCGCCAGCAGCTTGGGCCCGGGACAGGGGTCTCAGCCCCAGCATTTT. It specifies CASSLGPGQGSQPQHF. J is TRBJ1-5 and V is TRBV5-1; 10 bases map to TRBD1. The germline CDR1 and CDR2 sequences are SGHRS and YFSETQ. J gave up 6 bases and V 0 bases, and 6 bases lay outside the gene matches. The CDR3 sequence is 16 residues long.

V gene TRBV6-6 combines with J gene TRBJ1-1; TRBD1 agrees at 7 bases. V gave up 2 bases and J gave up 3 bases; unmatched junction bases: 6. The CDR3 consists of 15 residues. Germline lookup yields CDR1 MNHNY and CDR2 SVGAGI (reference sequence). DNA of the CDR3: TGTGCCAGCAGTTACACAGCGCAGGGGGACACTGAAGCTTTCTTT. This translates into CASSYTAQGDTEAFF.

CDR3 DNA: TGTGCCAGCAGCTTAGGGGACAGGGGCCATCAGCCCCAGCATTTT. It specifies CASSLGDRGHQPQHF. The genes are TRBV13 and TRBJ1-5, with 9 positions matching TRBD1. V was clipped by 0 bases and J by 5 bases; unmatched bases: 2. The CDR3 covers 15 residues. Looked up from germline, CDR1 is PRHDT and CDR2 is FYEKMQ (reference sequence). The whole variable domain, remainder taken from reference TRBV13 and TRBJ1-5, is AAGVIQSPRHLIKEKRETATLKCYPIPRHDTVYWYQQGPGQDPQFLISFYEKMQSDKGSIPDRFSAQQFSDYHSELNMSSLELGDSALYFCASSLGDRGHQPQHFGDGTRLSIL.

This clone has just a few counts. This sequence joins TRBV14 and TRBJ2-7; D unclear. Germline-derived CDR1 and CDR2 are SGHDN and FVKESK. Trimming removed 3 bases at V and 2 bases at J, with 17 bases between. The CDR3 has 16 residues. The CDR3 is CASSHSGFLKAYEQYF. In DNA form, the CDR3 reads TGTGCCAGCAGCCACTCCGGGTTTCTCAAAGCCTACGAGCAGTACTTC.

The CDR3 DNA reads TGCAGCGTTGTACGCGGCGACGGGGGCTACGAGCAGTACTTC. As protein: CSVVRGDGGYEQYF. This rearrangement joins TRBV29-1 to TRBJ2-7; D perhaps matches TRBD2 (6 bases). V dropped 4 bases and J dropped 3 bases, with 16 bases sitting between them. The germline gives CDR1 SQVTM, CDR2 ANQGSEA. This CDR3 region has 14 residues.

This sequence joins TRBV4-2 and TRBJ2-7; perhaps TRBD1 as D (6 bases). CDR1 and CDR2 from the germline V gene are LGHNA and YNFKEQ. Trimming took off 0 bases at V and 6 bases at J, with 9 bases between the two ends. The CDR3 is 13 residues long. CDR3 amino acids: CASSQDRGSEQYF. In DNA, the CDR3 is TGTGCCAGCAGCCAAGATAGGGGGAGCGAGCAGTACTTC.

This chain uses TRBV30 with TRBJ1-5; TRBD1 might be the D (6 bases). The length of the CDR3 is 19 residues. Germline values: CDR1 GTSNPN, CDR2 SVGIG (reference sequence). With 0 bases removed from V and 7 bases from J, the gap between germline ends came to 28 bases. CDR3 protein: CAWSVGSLGALMDTQPQHF. DNA for the CDR3: TGTGCCTGGAGTGTCGGATCTTTGGGGGCGCTTATGGATACGCAGCCCCAGCATTTT.

V gene TRBV6-1 combines with J gene TRBJ2-3; the match to TRBD1 covers 8 bases. The CDR3 runs 15 residues. The V gene end was trimmed by 6 bases and the J gene end by 2 bases; junction bases not matched to a gene: 7. Germline V gives CDR1 MNHNS, CDR2 SASEGT. CDR3 coding DNA: TGTGCCAGCAGGGACAGGGATTTTTTCACAGATACGCAGTATTTT. Amino acids: CASRDRDFFTDTQYF.

This chain links TRBV28 with TRBJ2-1, with 9 bases matching TRBD2. The trim removed 3 bases at V and 7 bases at J, leaving 4 bases unmatched. The CDR3 contains 14 residues. Germline lookup yields CDR1 MDHEN and CDR2 SYDVKM. The CDR3 reads CASSFFLAGNEQFF. The CDR3 DNA is TGTGCCAGCAGTTTCTTCCTAGCGGGAAATGAGCAGTTCTTC.

V gene TRBV19 combines with J gene TRBJ2-6; D unclear. Per the germline V gene, CDR1 is LNHDA and CDR2 is SQIVND (reference sequence). The CDR3 contains 14 residues. V lost 11 bases and J 1 base, leaving 12 bases between the germline ends. CDR3 protein: CAPRSISGANVLTF. The DNA for the CDR3 is TGTGCCCCGAGATCCATTTCTGGGGCCAACGTCCTGACTTTC.

This sequence joins TRBV9 and TRBJ1-1, with D possibly being TRBD1 (5 bases). The CDR3 length is 15 residues. The V end lost 1 base, the J end lost 1 base, and 11 bases lay between the germline ends. Germline assignment: CDR1 SGDLS and CDR2 YYNGEE. CDR3 sequence: CASSVPGLGNTEAFF. CDR3 in DNA: TGTGCCAGCAGCGTACCGGGACTCGGGAACACTGAAGCTTTCTTT. The full variable domain, rest sourced from reference TRBV9 and TRBJ1-1, is DSGVTQTPKHLITATGQRVTLRCSPRSGDLSVYWYQQSLDQGLQFLIQYYNGEERAKGNILERFSAQQFPDLHSELNLSSLELGDSALYFCASSVPGLGNTEAFFGQGTRLTVV.

The chain has TRBV9 and TRBJ2-5, with 8 bases identical to TRBD2. From germline, CDR1 is SGDLS and CDR2 YYNGEE. With V trimmed by 0 bases and J by 3 bases, 4 bases remained unmatched. The CDR3 consists of 15 residues. The CDR3 coding sequence is TGTGCCAGCAGCGTAGGCCCAGCGGGAGAAGAGACCCAGTACTTC. This translates into CASSVGPAGEETQYF.

V is TRBV19 and J is TRBJ1-5; 7 bases map to TRBD1. The CDR3 totals 14 residues. V gave up 7 bases and J gave up 9 bases; unmatched junction bases: 12. Per the germline V gene, CDR1 is LNHDA and CDR2 is SQIVND (reference sequence). The CDR3 DNA is TGTGCCAGTACCATAAACAGGGGCCGGGGGCCCCAGCATTTT. Protein product: CASTINRGRGPQHF.

V usage is TRBV10-2 and J usage is TRBJ1-5, with D possibly being TRBD1 (5 bases). This CDR3 spans 15 amino acids. In germline, CDR1 is WSHSY, CDR2 SAAADI. V shed 4 bases and J shed 4 bases, with 14 bases lying between them. CDR3 nucleotide sequence: TGCGCCAGCAGTGGAGGCAGGGAGGGAAATCAGCCCCAGCATTTT. Protein: CASSGGREGNQPQHF.

The chain is built from TRBV30 and TRBJ1-1, with D perhaps matching TRBD1 (6 bases). V lost 4 bases, J lost 0 bases, and 12 bases lay in between. Germline-derived CDR1 and CDR2 are GTSNPN and SVGIG (reference sequence). The CDR3 length is 14 residues. Here the CDR3 DNA reads TGTGCCTGGAAGGAGCCAGGGGTGAACACTGAAGCTTTCTTT. Protein: CAWKEPGVNTEAFF.

The V gene is TRBV19, the J gene TRBJ2-7; the match to TRBD2 covers 9 bases. This CDR3 is built from 14 residues. In germline, CDR1 is LNHDA, CDR2 SQIVND (reference sequence). Trimming took 4 bases from V and 7 from J; bases not matched to a gene: 8. The CDR3 sequence: CASSKAGGPNEQYF. The CDR3 DNA follows: TGTGCCAGTAGTAAGGCGGGAGGGCCGAATGAGCAGTACTTC.

The rearrangement links TRBV7-9 to TRBJ1-1; a weak D match, TRBD1 (6 bases). The CDR3 is made up of 15 amino acids. Trimming stripped 0 bases from V and 1 base from J, with 9 bases between. Germline V CDR1 and CDR2: SEHNR, FQNEAQ (reference sequence). The CDR3 protein is CASSLAGHSNTEAFF. DNA for the CDR3: TGTGCCAGCAGCTTAGCGGGACACTCGAACACTGAAGCTTTCTTT.